This entry concerns a single TCR beta chain. Its antigen is still unknown. The data were obtained in a study of T cells in localized non-small cell lung cancer. Study-wide results and caveats: A raised T cell density in blood coincided with lengthier overall survival. Only one tumor region went through sequencing, so heterogeneity may still be there. Detection in adjacent lung was observed for a median around 50 of the top 100 tumor clones. T cell clonality was highest in uninvolved adjacent lung, above tumor.

Generated by immunoSEQ multiplex PCR, the TCRdb table keeps only in-frame clones and is missing some. This table holds about 30,000 clones, about 90% found once. J was trimmed by 6 bases and V by 6 bases; bases with no gene match: 5. CDR3 length equals 13 residues. The germline CDR1 and CDR2 sequences are MNHEY and SMNVEV (reference sequence). This sequence joins TRBV27 and TRBJ2-1, with TRBD2 identical over 7 bases. The TCR originated in a man between 40 and 75 years old with stage II lung adenocarcinoma. Sequencing used PBMCs, obtained before any cancer treatment. CDR3 residues: CASRPLALNEQFF. The CDR3 DNA follows: TGTGCCAGCAGGCCACTAGCGCTCAATGAGCAGTTCTTC.